The clone carrying this T cell receptor beta chain was seen more than once but under ten times. Germline V gene sequence: CDR1 MDHEN, CDR2 SYDVKM. V lost 3 bases, J lost 0 bases, and 15 bases lay in between. This CDR3 is built from 16 residues. As it was prepared, the TCRbeta library received unique molecular identifiers. TCRdb reprocessed the PCR reads via MiXCR and lists one record per CDR3 protein. The sample yields about 410,000 distinct CDR3 sequences, roughly 20% seen once. The data were taken from a study of T-cell reconstitution after alpha-beta-depleted transplantation in children. This specimen consisted of PBMCs from the stem cell graft donor, obtained from the stem cell graft. The sequence came from a human donor who donated a stem cell graft to a child with acute myeloid leukemia. The genes are TRBV28 and TRBJ2-7; D could derive from TRBD1 or TRBD2 (5 bases each). The CDR3 DNA sequence: TGTGCCAGCAGTTTCGATTGGGACCGTCGCTCCTACGAGCAGTACTTC. Protein: CASSFDWDRRSYEQYF. Full variable domain (missing parts from reference TRBV28 and TRBJ2-7): DVKVTQSSRYLVKRTGEKVFLECVQDMDHENMFWYRQDPGLGLRLIYFSYDVKMKEKGDIPEGYSVSREKKERFSLILESASTNQTSMYLCASSFDWDRRSYEQYFGPGTRLTVT.